Given below is one TCR beta chain in context. This sample was taken from a study of cytomegalovirus exposure and HLA in healthy donors. PCR amplification relied on 60 Vbeta primers (plus 13 Jbeta primers). Profiling relied on immunoSEQ multiplex PCR, and the TCRdb table lists in-frame clones only, not all of them. In the table there are roughly 100,000 clones, around 85% of which are singletons. The V segment lost 1 base and the J segment 4 bases; nucleotides outside the gene matches: 4. CDR3 length: 16 amino acids. Per germline, CDR1 MGHDK and CDR2 SYGVNS. This sequence was found in a man aged 30 to 39 in good health and CMV-seronegative. The rearrangement links TRBV25-1 to TRBJ2-5; 12 bases agree with TRBD2. The sequenced material came from PBMCs. The CDR3 bases are TGTGCCAGCAGTGAATCGCGACTAGCGGGAGTAGAGACCCAGTACTTC. It encodes CASSESRLAGVETQYF.